This T cell receptor (beta chain) was sequenced for a study of response to subunit inactivated influenza vaccine. Study conclusions and caveats: New T cells are recruited in small numbers by each seasonal influenza vaccination, according to the authors' suggestion.

This CDR3 spans 17 amino acids. V trimming: 2 bases; J trimming: 0 bases; junction bases outside the gene matches: 7. The V gene's germline CDR1 is DFQATT and CDR2 SNEGSKA (reference sequence). Many counts were recorded for this clonotype. The antigen is not known. TCRdb reprocessed the RT-PCR reads with MiXCR, giving one entry per CDR3 protein. The sample has about 480,000 distinct CDR3 sequences, 10% to 15% seen once; the top ten hold about an eighth. Sequenced here: PBMCs from blood, sampled 45 days after vaccination. The J gene is TRBJ2-5, the V gene TRBV20-1; 12 positions match TRBD2. The source is a man between 50 and 59 years old who received an inactivated influenza vaccine. CDR3 DNA: TGCAGTGCTAGAAAGCTAGCGGGAGGGCCGGACCAAGAGACCCAGTACTTC. Encoded protein: CSARKLAGGPDQETQYF.